The clone carrying this T cell receptor (beta chain) was detected a few times. Its antigen is unknown. Unique molecular identifiers were present on cDNA, and template switching added a universal primer site. Each CDR3 protein gets one entry after TCRdb re-called the 5' RACE reads with MiXCR. The data show nearly 900,000 distinct CDR3 sequences, 10% to 15% seen once. The sample belongs to a study of identical twins. Study observations and caveats: Not following the same donors, the study drew its conclusions from cross-sectional statistical analysis.

Healthy Caucasians supplied all donations. This sample also belongs to another study, concerning yellow fever vaccine responses in identical twins. In that study: Vaccine-induced T cell responses in twins were reportedly observed to appear partly convergent, partly personalized.

Input material: PBMCs. The receptor's source is a woman in her late teens or twenties in good health.

CDR3 amino acids: CASSLDYSGANVLTF. The CDR3 nucleotides are TGCGCCAGCAGCTTGGACTACTCTGGGGCCAACGTCCTGACTTTC. The V call is TRBV5-1, the J call TRBJ2-6; D gene uncertain. The V gene's germline CDR1 is SGHRS and CDR2 YFSETQ. The CDR3 length is 15 residues. Trimming took 0 bases from V and 0 from J, leaving 4 bases between them.